This TCR beta chain is drawn from a study of blood T cell repertoires in COVID-19. Study-wide background: Samples representing acute and convalescent COVID-19 were sourced from the United States, Italy and Spain. PBMCs, B-cell-depleted T cells, or T cells provided the cDNA or gDNA that made up the material.

From germline, CDR1 is SGHKS and CDR2 YYEKEE (reference sequence). V was pared by 0 bases and J by 2 bases, with 6 bases of the junction left unmatched. The CDR3 contains 17 residues. Authors' data handling: Scientists estimated how many nucleated cells there were by amplifying reference gene primers. Repertoires were generated with immunoSEQ multiplex PCR, while TCRdb's copy carries only in-frame clones and drops some. V, J and clone size are those of that table, while D and trimming were read from the DNA. The sample lists 280,000 or so clones; about 89% were seen once. The receptor's source is a woman aged 55 to 70 with acute or convalescent COVID-19. The chain recombines TRBV5-5 with TRBJ2-1; TRBD2 matches 9 bases. Sequencing input: peripheral blood. The CDR3 loop reads CASSLVPLAGPYNEQFF. CDR3 in DNA: TGTGCCAGCAGCTTGGTCCCCCTAGCGGGGCCCTACAATGAGCAGTTCTTC.